This is a list of T cell receptor beta chains from one sample in a study of PD-1 blockade in classical Hodgkin lymphoma. Libraries were prepared by immunoSEQ multiplex PCR; TCRdb keeps only in-frame clonotypes and omits some of them. The sample includes 95,000 to 100,000 clones, about 89% of them seen just once. The sample consisted of peripheral blood mononuclear cells (PBMCs), taken before the second cycle of nivolumab. All receptors derive from a human donor with classical Hodgkin lymphoma. The CDR3 runs from the conserved cysteine through the conserved F or W. Each record gives: clone size, D gene, J gene, V gene, CDR3 protein, CDR3 DNA. A D gene is named only where the DNA matches it firmly. Expanded clones get a size class; other rows say once, few or many, or leave the size out.

few TRBD1 TRBJ2-7 TRBV27 CASRLGQSYEQYF TGTGCCAGCAGACTGGGACAGTCCTACGAGCAGTACTTC
. . TRBJ1-5 TRBV15 CATGDGQIYQPQHF TGTGCCACCGGTGACGGGCAGATCTATCAGCCCCAGCATTTT
. . TRBJ2-2 TRBV7-2 CASSLRPARDTGELFF TGTGCCAGCAGCTTAAGGCCAGCGCGGGACACCGGGGAGCTGTTTTTT
few . TRBJ1-5 TRBV21-1 CAEGDQPQHF TGTGCCGAGGGGGATCAGCCCCAGCATTTT
. . TRBJ2-3 TRBV18 CASSPGVREDTQYF TGTGCCAGCTCACCGGGCGTACGGGAGGATACGCAGTATTTT
. . TRBJ2-7 TRBV5-1 CASSFGGSSYEQYF TGCGCCAGCAGCTTTGGGGGGAGCTCCTACGAGCAGTACTTC
. TRBD1 TRBJ1-5 TRBV6-6 CASRRGQGQVPQHF TGTGCCAGCAGACGCGGACAGGGACAGGTGCCCCAGCATTTT
. . TRBJ2-7 TRBV28 CASSPQMEIAYEQYF TGTGCCAGCAGCCCCCAGATGGAGATAGCATACGAGCAGTACTTC
. TRBD1 TRBJ2-5 TRBV15 CATSRVAGGETQYF TGTGCCACCAGCAGAGTAGCAGGGGGCGAGACCCAGTACTTC
. . TRBJ2-7 TRBV7-2 CASSLEGPQTQGYYEQYF TGTGCCAGCAGCTTAGAAGGCCCCCAGACCCAAGGATACTACGAGCAGTACTTC
. . TRBJ2-3 TRBV27 CASSHGGADTQYF TGTGCCAGCAGCCATGGGGGTGCAGATACGCAGTATTTT
. . TRBJ1-4 TRBV5-1 CASSLGTGNHRGGHEKLFF TGCGCCAGCAGCTTGGGAACAGGCAACCATAGGGGCGGTCACGAAAAACTGTTTTTT
. . TRBJ1-4 TRBV19 CASSTPLSGGSATNEKLFF TGTGCCAGTAGTACCCCTTTATCCGGGGGCTCGGCAACTAATGAAAAACTGTTTTTT
. . TRBJ1-5 TRBV13 CASSLQGSPNQPQHF TGTGCCAGCAGCTTACAGGGCAGCCCAAATCAGCCCCAGCATTTT
once . TRBJ2-3 TRBV7-9 CASSQRQSTDTQYF TGTGCCAGCAGCCAGAGACAGAGCACAGATACGCAGTATTTT
. TRBD2 TRBJ2-7 TRBV11-2 CASSLASGGVTYEQYF TGTGCCAGCAGCTTGGCTAGCGGGGGGGTCACCTACGAGCAGTACTTC
. . TRBJ1-5 TRBV7-3 CASSPGSGGYQPQHF TGTGCCAGCAGCCCGGGATCGGGGGGGTATCAGCCCCAGCATTTT
. TRBD1 TRBJ1-2 TRBV28 CASSARDREVYGYTF TGTGCCAGCAGTGCTCGGGACAGGGAAGTCTATGGCTACACCTTC
few . TRBJ1-6 TRBV9 CASSVRDEVGSPLHF TGTGCCAGCAGCGTCCGTGACGAAGTGGGGTCACCCCTCCACTTT
. . TRBJ2-2 TRBV7-9 CASSLDTSPGWTGELFF TGTGCCAGCAGCTTAGATACGTCCCCCGGGTGGACCGGGGAGCTGTTTTTT
. . TRBJ1-2 TRBV30 CAWAQRNYGYTF TGTGCCTGGGCCCAGAGAAACTATGGCTACACCTTC
. TRBD2 TRBJ2-7 TRBV7-8 CASSPMAGLGYEQYF TGTGCCAGCAGCCCCATGGCCGGACTAGGCTACGAGCAGTACTTC
. TRBD1 TRBJ2-2 TRBV4-3 CASSQERPGTGIWNTGELFF TGCGCCAGCAGCCAAGAGCGCCCTGGGACAGGGATATGGAACACCGGGGAGCTGTTTTTT
. . TRBJ1-2 TRBV2 CASSEFGRGDNYGYTF TGTGCCAGCAGTGAATTCGGCAGGGGCGATAACTATGGCTACACCTTC
. . TRBJ1-1 TRBV6-6 CASSGTGTRVGEAFF TGTGCCAGCAGTGGTACGGGGACCCGGGTTGGTGAAGCTTTCTTT
. TRBD1 TRBJ1-5 TRBV5-6 CASSSAGQVRQPQHF TGTGCCAGCAGCTCCGCGGGACAGGTGAGACAGCCCCAGCATTTT
. TRBD1 TRBJ1-2 TRBV6-1 CASSGGGTGNYGYTF TGTGCCAGCAGTGGAGGGGGGACAGGGAACTATGGCTACACCTTC
. . TRBJ2-2 TRBV9 CASSDKVEGGQTGELFF TGTGCCAGCAGCGACAAAGTGGAGGGGGGCCAAACCGGGGAGCTGTTTTTT
. . TRBJ1-1 TRBV10-3 CAISVTGNTEAFF TGTGCCATCAGTGTTACAGGGAACACTGAAGCTTTCTTT
. . TRBJ2-2 TRBV6-5 CASSYRGAGELFF TGTGCCAGCAGTTATAGAGGGGCCGGGGAGCTGTTTTTT
. . TRBJ1-5 TRBV4-2 CASSQQGSQPQHF TGTGCCAGCAGCCAGCAGGGGAGTCAGCCCCAGCATTTT
. TRBD1 TRBJ1-3 TRBV30 CAWSAGTVSGNTIYF TGTGCCTGGAGTGCCGGGACAGTCTCTGGAAACACCATATATTTT
once TRBD1 TRBJ2-7 TRBV30 CAWMGQESSYEQYF TGTGCCTGGATGGGACAGGAGAGCTCCTACGAGCAGTACTTC
. TRBD1 TRBJ1-5 TRBV30 CAWSAGQNHQPQHF TGTGCCTGGAGTGCGGGACAGAATCATCAGCCCCAGCATTTT
. . TRBJ1-5 TRBV2 CASSEAQRGQPQHF TGTGCCAGCAGTGAAGCGCAAAGGGGCCAGCCCCAGCATTTT
. TRBD2 TRBJ2-1 TRBV7-9 CASSHSGGAYNEQFF TGTGCCAGCAGTCATAGCGGGGGGGCCTACAATGAGCAGTTCTTC
. . TRBJ1-4 TRBV27 CASSFGQGRRKLFF TGTGCCAGCAGTTTTGGGCAGGGGAGGAGAAAACTGTTTTTT
. TRBD1 TRBJ2-3 TRBV28 CASSPLGQGSTDTQYF TGTGCCAGCAGTCCACTGGGACAGGGGAGCACAGATACGCAGTATTTT
once TRBD2 TRBJ2-5 TRBV6-5 CASSLERGGYQETQYF TGTGCCAGCAGTTTGGAGCGGGGGGGGTACCAAGAGACCCAGTACTTC
. . TRBJ2-3 TRBV27 CASRKPGTDTQYF TGTGCCAGCAGGAAACCAGGGACAGATACGCAGTATTTT
. . TRBJ2-1 TRBV7-6 CASSLHLGAGEQFF TGTGCCAGCAGCCTCCACCTTGGGGCCGGCGAGCAGTTCTTC
. . TRBJ1-6 TRBV4-1 CASSLDWGSPLHF TGCGCCAGCAGCCTAGACTGGGGGTCCCCCCTCCACTTT
. TRBD1 TRBJ2-7 TRBV4-3 CASSQGFDRGYEQYF TGCGCCAGCAGCCAAGGATTCGACAGGGGCTACGAGCAGTACTTC
. . TRBJ1-4 TRBV11-2 CASSMDRDEKLFF TGTGCCAGCAGCATGGACCGGGATGAAAAACTGTTTTTT
. . TRBJ1-5 TRBV18 CASSPRSGLLLAQHF TGTGCCAGCTCACCTCGGTCAGGTCTCCTTTTGGCCCAGCATTTT
. TRBD1 TRBJ1-6 TRBV7-6 CASSLRWAGGNSPLHF TGTGCCAGCAGCTTAAGATGGGCAGGGGGCAATTCACCCCTCCACTTT
many . TRBJ1-5 TRBV7-2 CASSPGASNQPQHF TGTGCCAGCAGCCCGGGGGCTAGCAATCAGCCCCAGCATTTT